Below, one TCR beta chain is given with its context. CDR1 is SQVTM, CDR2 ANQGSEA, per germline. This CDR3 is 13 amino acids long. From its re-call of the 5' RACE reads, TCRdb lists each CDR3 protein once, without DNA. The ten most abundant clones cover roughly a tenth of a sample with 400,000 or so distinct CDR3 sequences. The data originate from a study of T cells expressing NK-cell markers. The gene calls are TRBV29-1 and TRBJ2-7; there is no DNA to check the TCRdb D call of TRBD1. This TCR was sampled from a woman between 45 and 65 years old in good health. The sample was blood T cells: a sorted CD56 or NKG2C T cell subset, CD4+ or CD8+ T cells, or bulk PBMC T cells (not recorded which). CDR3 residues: CSVGGTGVGEQYF.